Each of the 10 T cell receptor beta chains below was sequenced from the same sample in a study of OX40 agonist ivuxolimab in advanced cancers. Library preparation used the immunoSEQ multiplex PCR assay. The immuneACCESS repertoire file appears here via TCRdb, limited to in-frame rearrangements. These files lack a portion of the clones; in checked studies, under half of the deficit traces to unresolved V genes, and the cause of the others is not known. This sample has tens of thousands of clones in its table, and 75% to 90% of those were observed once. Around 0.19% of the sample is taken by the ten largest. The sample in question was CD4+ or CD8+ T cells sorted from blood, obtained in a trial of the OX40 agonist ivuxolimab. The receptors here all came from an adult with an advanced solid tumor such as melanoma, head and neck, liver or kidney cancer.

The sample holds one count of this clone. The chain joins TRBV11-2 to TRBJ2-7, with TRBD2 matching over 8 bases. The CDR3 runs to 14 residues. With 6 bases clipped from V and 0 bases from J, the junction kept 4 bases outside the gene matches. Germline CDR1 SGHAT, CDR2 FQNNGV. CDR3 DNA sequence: TGTGCCAGCAGGATAACTAGCGGCTCCTACGAGCAGTACTTC. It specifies CASRITSGSYEQYF.

The DNA of the CDR3 is TGTGCCAGTAGCCCCAGGGGGGAGACCCACAATGAGCAGTTCTTC. It is translated as CASSPRGETHNEQFF. The chain joins TRBV19 to TRBJ2-1; D perhaps matches TRBD1 (7 bases). CDR3 length: 15 residues. Deletions cut 6 bases from V and 5 bases from J, with 17 bases between. CDR1 is LNHDA and CDR2 is SQIVND in the germline V gene (reference sequence).

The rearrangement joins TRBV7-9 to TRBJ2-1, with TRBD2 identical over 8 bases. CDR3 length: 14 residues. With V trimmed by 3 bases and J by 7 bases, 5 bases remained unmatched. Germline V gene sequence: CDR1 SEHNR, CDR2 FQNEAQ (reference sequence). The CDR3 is CASSFGGARNEQFF. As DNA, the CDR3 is TGTGCCAGCAGCTTCGGGGGGGCAAGGAATGAGCAGTTCTTC.

The CDR3 region has the DNA TGTGCCAGCAGTAGGAGCGGGAGTTTCTACGAGCAGTACTTC. Protein sequence: CASSRSGSFYEQYF. This chain uses TRBV28 with TRBJ2-7; 8 positions match TRBD2. The CDR3 covers 14 residues. The V and J ends lost 5 bases and 3 bases, in that order; junction bases with no gene match: 6. Germline V gives CDR1 MDHEN, CDR2 SYDVKM.

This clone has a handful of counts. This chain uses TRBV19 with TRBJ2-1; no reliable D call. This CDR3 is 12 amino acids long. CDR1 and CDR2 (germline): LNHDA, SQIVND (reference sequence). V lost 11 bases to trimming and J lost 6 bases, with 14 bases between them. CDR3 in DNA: TGTGCCGCCGGGCTAGGCGGCAATGAGCAGTTCTTC. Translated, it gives CAAGLGGNEQFF.

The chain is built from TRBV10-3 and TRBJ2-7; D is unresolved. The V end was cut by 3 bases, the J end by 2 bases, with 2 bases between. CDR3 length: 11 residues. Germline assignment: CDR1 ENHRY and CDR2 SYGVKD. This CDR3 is CAISDTYEQYF. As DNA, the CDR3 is TGTGCCATCAGTGATACCTACGAGCAGTACTTC.

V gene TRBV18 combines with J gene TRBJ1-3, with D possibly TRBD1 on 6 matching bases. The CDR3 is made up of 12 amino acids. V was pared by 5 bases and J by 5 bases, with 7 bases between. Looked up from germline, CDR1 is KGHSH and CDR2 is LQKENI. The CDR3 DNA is TGTGCCAGCTCAAGGGACAGAAACACCATATATTTT. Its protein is CASSRDRNTIYF.

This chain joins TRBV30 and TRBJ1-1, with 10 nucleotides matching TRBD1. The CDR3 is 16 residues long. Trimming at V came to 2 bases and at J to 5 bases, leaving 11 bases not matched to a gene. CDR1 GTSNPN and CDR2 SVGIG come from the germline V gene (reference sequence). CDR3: CAWSPLDRDRGTEAFF. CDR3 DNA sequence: TGTGCCTGGAGTCCTTTAGACCGGGACAGGGGAACTGAAGCTTTCTTT. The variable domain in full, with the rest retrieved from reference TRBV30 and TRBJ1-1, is SQTIHQWPATLVQPVGSPLSLECTVEGTSNPNLYWYRQAAGRGLQLLFYSVGIGQISSEVPQNLSASRPQDRQFILSSKKLLLSDSGFYLCAWSPLDRDRGTEAFFGQGTRLTVV.

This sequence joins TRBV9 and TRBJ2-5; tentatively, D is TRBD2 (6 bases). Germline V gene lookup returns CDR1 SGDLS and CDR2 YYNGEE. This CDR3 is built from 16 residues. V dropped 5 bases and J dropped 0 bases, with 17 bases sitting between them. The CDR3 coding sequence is TGTGCCAGCAGTCCGGGAACTAGCCAGTACCAAGAGACCCAGTACTTC. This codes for CASSPGTSQYQETQYF.

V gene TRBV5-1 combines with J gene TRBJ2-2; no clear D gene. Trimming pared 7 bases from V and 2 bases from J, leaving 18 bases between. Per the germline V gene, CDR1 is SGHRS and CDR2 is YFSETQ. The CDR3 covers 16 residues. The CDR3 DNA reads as TGCGCCAGCGGCTCAGCCCAGGCTTATAACACCGGGGAGCTGTTTTTT. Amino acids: CASGSAQAYNTGELFF.